Shown below are 9 T cell receptor beta chains from a single sample sequenced in a study of regulatory T cells in long-lasting Graves disease. Library construction for TCR beta used iRepertoire HTBI primers and Arm-PCR of CDR3 regions. Each CDR3 protein gets one entry after TCRdb re-called the multiplex PCR reads with MiXCR. The data hold roughly 450,000 distinct CDR3 sequences, with around 20% observed a single time. Regarding time point: persistent/refractory GD, antithyroid drugs over 5 years with positive TRAb. Extracted PBMC RNA gave rise to the TCR library. Specimen: peripheral blood mononuclear cells (PBMCs), collected when the disease was refractory, from a patient treated with antithyroid drugs. Receptors originate from a female donor with Graves disease.

The chain links TRBV6-1 to TRBJ2-2; D gene uncertain. CDR3 length: 13 residues. Trimming left V 6 bases short and J 6 bases short, with 11 bases between. Germline V gene data show CDR1 as MNHNS and CDR2 as SASEGT. In DNA form, the CDR3 reads TGTGCCAGCAGAGGTAGTGGTCCCGGGGAGCTGTTTTTT. It translates to CASRGSGPGELFF.

This clonotype was detected a few times. The chain combines TRBV7-2 with TRBJ2-5, with 12 nucleotides matching TRBD2. The ends lost 1 base at V and 5 bases at J; junction bases unmatched: 14. The CDR3 length is 19 residues. Germline values: CDR1 SGHTA, CDR2 FQGNSA. The CDR3 coding sequence is TGTGCCAGCAGCTTAGGAGTCCTAGCGGGAGGGCGAAGAAAGGAGACCCAGTACTTC. Amino acids: CASSLGVLAGGRRKETQYF.

The chain links TRBV6-2 or TRBV6-3 to TRBJ1-1; a possible D gene is TRBD1 (6 bases). The V end lost 4 bases, the J end lost 5 bases, and 14 bases lay between the germline ends. Germline V CDR1 and CDR2: MNHEY, SVGEGT. The CDR3 length is 14 residues. This CDR3 reads CASSLQGSETEAFF. The CDR3 coding sequence is TGTGCCAGCAGTTTACAGGGTAGTGAAACTGAAGCTTTCTTT.

This clonotype occurred a few times. The chain links TRBV28 to TRBJ2-2; tentatively, D is TRBD1 (5 bases). This CDR3 has 16 residues. Trimming left V 3 bases short and J 0 bases short, with 11 bases between. Germline-derived CDR1 and CDR2 are MDHEN and SYDVKM. CDR3: CASSLGRFANTGELFF. CDR3 nucleotide sequence: TGTGCCAGCAGTTTGGGGCGGTTCGCGAACACCGGGGAGCTGTTTTTT.

In this sample, this clonotype turned up a few times. CDR3 sequence (DNA): TGTGCCAGCAGTTTATCCCCGACTAGCGCGTACGAGCAGTACTTC. Translating gives CASSLSPTSAYEQYF. The rearrangement joins TRBV27 to TRBJ2-7, with 8 bases fitting TRBD2. Germline V gene data show CDR1 as MNHEY and CDR2 as SMNVEV (reference sequence). This CDR3 spans 15 amino acids. The ends lost 0 bases at V and 4 bases at J; junction bases unmatched: 5.

This clonotype was found many times. This chain joins TRBV2 and TRBJ2-2; the D gene is possibly TRBD1 (6 bases). The CDR3 has 16 residues. V was pared by 7 bases and J by 1 base, with 16 bases between. Germline V gene lookup returns CDR1 SNHLY and CDR2 FYNNEI. The CDR3 DNA reads TGTGCCAGCATCAAGGTGGGGACACGGAACACCGGGGAGCTGTTTTTT. It yields the protein CASIKVGTRNTGELFF.

V usage is TRBV5-1 and J usage is TRBJ2-2; a possible D gene is TRBD1 (6 bases). The length of the CDR3 is 15 residues. The V gene's germline CDR1 is SGHRS and CDR2 YFSETQ. The V end lost 6 bases, the J end lost 4 bases, and 16 bases lay between the germline ends. CDR3: CASNSQGTITGELFF. In DNA, the CDR3 is TGCGCCAGCAACTCGCAGGGGACCATCACCGGGGAGCTGTTTTTT.

In its sample, this clonotype was seen many times. This rearrangement joins TRBV6-1 to TRBJ1-1; D is undetermined. The CDR3 runs 14 residues. Germline values: CDR1 MNHNS, CDR2 SASEGT. V gave up 7 bases and J gave up 1 base, with 13 bases separating them. CDR3 amino acids: CASTDRDSNTEAFF. The CDR3 nucleotides read TGTGCCAGCACCGACCGGGATTCGAACACTGAAGCTTTCTTT.

The chain has TRBV30 and TRBJ2-7, with D maybe TRBD1 (5 bases). Germline lookup yields CDR1 GTSNPN and CDR2 SVGIG (reference sequence). V lost 8 bases and J lost 3, with 11 bases in between. The CDR3 covers 11 residues. CDR3 loop: CALGRGYEQYF. The CDR3, as DNA: TGTGCCCTGGGGCGCGGCTACGAGCAGTACTTC.